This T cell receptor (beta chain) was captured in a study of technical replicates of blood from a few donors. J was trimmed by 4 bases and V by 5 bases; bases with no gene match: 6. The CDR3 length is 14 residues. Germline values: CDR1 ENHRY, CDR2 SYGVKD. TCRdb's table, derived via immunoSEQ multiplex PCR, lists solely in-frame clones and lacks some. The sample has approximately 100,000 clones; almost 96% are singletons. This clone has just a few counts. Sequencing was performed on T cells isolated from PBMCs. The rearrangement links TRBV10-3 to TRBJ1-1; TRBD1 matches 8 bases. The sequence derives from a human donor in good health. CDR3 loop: CAISHQGAGTEAFF. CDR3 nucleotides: TGTGCCATCAGTCATCAGGGGGCTGGCACTGAAGCTTTCTTT.